Described below is a single T cell receptor beta chain sequence and its context. Its antigen is unknown. Germline and junction disagree at one end, which may indicate a read error. RNA was extracted from bulk unsorted tissue and checked for quality with a NanoDrop ND-1000 and an Agilent 2100. Distant non-tumor tissue taken more than 3 cm from the tumor edge was used as the normal lung sample. The donors were newly diagnosed lung cancer patients admitted for thoracic surgery in China from August to November 2014 who had not received prior chemotherapy. Patients who had received previous radiotherapy or chemotherapy, or who had another concurrent cancer, were excluded from the study. Surgical tissue pieces of roughly 1-2.2 cm3 were preserved in RNAlater solution and stored at -80 °C until use. This entry belongs to a study of tumor and adjacent non-tumor tissue in lung cancer (dated by TCRdb to 2016 to 2019). Background for the entire study: The cohort included about eleven adenocarcinoma, 2 squamous cell carcinoma and 1 small cell lung cancer patients. Sequencing generated a total of 120 million or so productive TCRbeta reads, averaging around 4 million reads per sample. Bulk TCRbeta repertoires were compared between lung tumor tissue and matched distant non-tumor lung tissue obtained from approximately 16 lung cancer patients. For each patient, one tumor sample and one normal lung sample were taken, giving 25 to 30 paired specimens that underwent TCRbeta CDR3 sequencing. Among the roughly 15 patients, ages ranged from roughly 30 to 76 years, some 10 were men and 5 were women, and disease was TNM stage I to III.

The library was produced with multiplex PCR. The sequencing machine was an Illumina HiSeq 2500. TCRbeta libraries were constructed through three rounds of nested PCR with primers (Table S4) according to protocols adapted from ARM-PCR. PCR products of 200-500 bp were gel-excised and purified with the QIAquick gel extraction kit before sequencing. The paper's data handling went like this. Reads were cleaned using Trimmomatic, were merged into complete CDR3 sequences using FLASH, and were assigned to V(D)J germline segments using MiTCR. VDJtools was used to compute clonal diversity as the inverse Simpson's index. Productive reads were defined as in-frame sequences without a premature stop codon. TCRdb reprocessing: public reads trimmed at Q25 with fastp, clones called with MiXCR, in-frame beta chains kept. All rows with the same CDR3 protein become a single entry with the most common DNA and genes. These V and J calls derive from TCRdb rather than the authors' analysis. The sample table contains tens of thousands of distinct CDR3 sequences; only one count was recorded for 80% to 90% of them. About 47% of the sample is held by the ten biggest clonotypes.

From cysteine to phenylalanine, the CDR3 is 18 amino acids long. Of the read, only the CDR3 DNA is kept; its 54 bases are in frame from base 1. Sequences MNHEY (CDR1) and SVGEGT (CDR2) are obtained from the germline V gene. General conclusions and limits of the study: Neither the sequencing platform nor unique molecular identifiers are named or mentioned anywhere in the methods. Because peripheral blood was not sequenced, blood TCRbeta repertoires in the lung cancer patients of the study were not examined. Significantly higher TCR diversity was found in younger patients, and higher tumor TCR diversity was associated with shorter overall and disease-free survival. The top 100 clones accounted for a significantly larger cumulative portion of the repertoire in normal lung than in tumor tissue. Only approximately 16 patients were included in the cohort, and the need for larger samples and more detailed clinical data was noted by the authors. Significantly higher TCR diversity (inverse Simpson) was observed in tumor tissue than in normal lung tissue (approximately 400 vs 170, P = 0.0075, Mann-Whitney U test).

The chain is encoded by TRBV6-2 or TRBV6-3 joined to TRBJ2-3; a stretch of 10 junction bases matches TRBD2. The sequenced sample was distant non-tumor lung tissue. The sequence came from a man aged 60 to 75 with non-small cell lung cancer. CDR3 sequence: CASSDNGLLAGLTYTQYF. In nucleotides, the sequence is TGTGCCAGTAGTGACAATGGGTTACTAGCGGGGCTCACATATACGCAGTATTTT.